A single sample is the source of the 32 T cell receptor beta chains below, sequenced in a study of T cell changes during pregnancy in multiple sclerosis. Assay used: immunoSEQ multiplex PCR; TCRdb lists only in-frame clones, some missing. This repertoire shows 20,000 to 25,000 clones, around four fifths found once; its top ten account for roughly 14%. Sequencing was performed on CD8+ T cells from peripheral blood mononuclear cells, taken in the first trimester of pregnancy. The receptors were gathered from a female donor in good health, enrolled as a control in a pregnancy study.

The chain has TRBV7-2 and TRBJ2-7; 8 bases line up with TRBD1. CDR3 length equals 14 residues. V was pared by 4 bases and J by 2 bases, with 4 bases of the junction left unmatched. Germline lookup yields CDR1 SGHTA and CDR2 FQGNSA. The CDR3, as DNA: TGTGCCAGCAGCTACGGACAGGGTCCCTACGAGCAGTACTTC. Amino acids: CASSYGQGPYEQYF.

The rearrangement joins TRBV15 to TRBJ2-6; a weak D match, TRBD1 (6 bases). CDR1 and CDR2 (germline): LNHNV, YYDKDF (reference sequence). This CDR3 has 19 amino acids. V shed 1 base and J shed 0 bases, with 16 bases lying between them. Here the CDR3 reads CATSRVGATPLSGANVLTF. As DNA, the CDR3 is TGTGCCACCAGCAGAGTGGGGGCGACTCCTCTCTCTGGGGCCAACGTCCTGACTTTC.

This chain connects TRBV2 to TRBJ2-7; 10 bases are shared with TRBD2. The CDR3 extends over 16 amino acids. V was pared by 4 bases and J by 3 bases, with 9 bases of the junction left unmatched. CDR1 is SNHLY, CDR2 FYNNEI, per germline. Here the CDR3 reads CASSASGRAPGYEQYF. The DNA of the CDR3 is TGTGCCAGCAGTGCAAGCGGGAGGGCCCCGGGCTACGAGCAGTACTTC.

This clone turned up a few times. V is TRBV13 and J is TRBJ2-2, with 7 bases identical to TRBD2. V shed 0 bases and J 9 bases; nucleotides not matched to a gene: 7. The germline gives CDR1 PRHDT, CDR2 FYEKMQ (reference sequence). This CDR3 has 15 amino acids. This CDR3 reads CASSLGRGRGRELFF. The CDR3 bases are TGTGCCAGCAGCTTAGGTCGCGGGAGAGGGAGGGAGCTGTTTTTT. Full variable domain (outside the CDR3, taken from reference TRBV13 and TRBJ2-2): AAGVIQSPRHLIKEKRETATLKCYPIPRHDTVYWYQQGPGQDPQFLISFYEKMQSDKGSIPDRFSAQQFSDYHSELNMSSLELGDSALYFCASSLGRGRGRELFFGEGSRLTVL.

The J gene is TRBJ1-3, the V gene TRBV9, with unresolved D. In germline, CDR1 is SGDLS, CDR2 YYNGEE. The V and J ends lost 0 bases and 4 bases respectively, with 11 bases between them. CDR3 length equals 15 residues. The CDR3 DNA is TGTGCCAGCAGCGTAGACGGAGCTTCCGGAAACACCATATATTTT. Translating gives CASSVDGASGNTIYF.

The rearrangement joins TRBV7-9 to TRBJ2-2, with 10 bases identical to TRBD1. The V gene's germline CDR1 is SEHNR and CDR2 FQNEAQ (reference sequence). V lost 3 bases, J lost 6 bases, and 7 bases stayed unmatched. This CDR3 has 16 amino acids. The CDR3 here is CASSLWRQGAAGELFF. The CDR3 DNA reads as TGTGCCAGCAGCTTGTGGAGACAGGGGGCCGCCGGGGAGCTGTTTTTT.

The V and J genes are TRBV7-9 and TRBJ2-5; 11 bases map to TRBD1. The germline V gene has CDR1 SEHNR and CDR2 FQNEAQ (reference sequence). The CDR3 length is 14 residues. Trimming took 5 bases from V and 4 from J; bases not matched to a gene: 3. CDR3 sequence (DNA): TGTGCCAGCAGCGCCGGGACAGGGGGAGAGACCCAGTACTTC. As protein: CASSAGTGGETQYF.

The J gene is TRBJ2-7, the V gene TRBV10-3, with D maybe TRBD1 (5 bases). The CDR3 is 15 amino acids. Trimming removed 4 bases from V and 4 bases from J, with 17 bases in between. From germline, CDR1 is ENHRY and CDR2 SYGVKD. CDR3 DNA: TGTGCCATCAGTGGCAGGGATCCCGAAGTGTACGAGCAGTACTTC. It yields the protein CAISGRDPEVYEQYF.

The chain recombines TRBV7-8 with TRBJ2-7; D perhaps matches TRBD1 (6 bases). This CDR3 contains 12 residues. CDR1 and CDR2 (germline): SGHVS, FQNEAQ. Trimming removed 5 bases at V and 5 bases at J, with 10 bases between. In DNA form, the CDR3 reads TGTGCCAGCAGCAAACAGGGCCACGAGCAGTACTTC. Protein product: CASSKQGHEQYF.

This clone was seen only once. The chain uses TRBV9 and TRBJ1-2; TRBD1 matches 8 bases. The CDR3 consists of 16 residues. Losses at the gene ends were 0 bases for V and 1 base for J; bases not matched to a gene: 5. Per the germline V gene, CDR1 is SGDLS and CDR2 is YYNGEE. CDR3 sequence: CASSVEGRGHNYGYTF. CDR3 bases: TGTGCCAGCAGCGTAGAGGGCAGGGGGCATAACTATGGCTACACCTTC.

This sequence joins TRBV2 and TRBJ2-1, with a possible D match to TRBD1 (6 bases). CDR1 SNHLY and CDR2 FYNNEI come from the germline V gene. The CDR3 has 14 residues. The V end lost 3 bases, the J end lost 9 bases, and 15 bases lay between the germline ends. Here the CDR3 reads CASSEVMGASEQFF. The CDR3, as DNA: TGTGCCAGCAGTGAGGTGATGGGGGCGAGTGAGCAGTTCTTC.

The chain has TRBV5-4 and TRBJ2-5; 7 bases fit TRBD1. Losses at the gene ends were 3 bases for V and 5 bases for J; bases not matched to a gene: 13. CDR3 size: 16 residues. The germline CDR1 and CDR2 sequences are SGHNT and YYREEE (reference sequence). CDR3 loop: CASSSRDRDPGETQYF. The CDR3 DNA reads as TGTGCCAGCAGCTCCCGGGACAGAGATCCGGGGGAGACCCAGTACTTC. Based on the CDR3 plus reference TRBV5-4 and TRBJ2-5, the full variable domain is ETGVTQSPTHLIKTRGQQVTLRCSSQSGHNTVSWYQQALGQGPQFIFQYYREEENGRGNFPPRFSGLQFPNYSSELNVNALELDDSALYLCASSSRDRDPGETQYFGPGTRLLVL.

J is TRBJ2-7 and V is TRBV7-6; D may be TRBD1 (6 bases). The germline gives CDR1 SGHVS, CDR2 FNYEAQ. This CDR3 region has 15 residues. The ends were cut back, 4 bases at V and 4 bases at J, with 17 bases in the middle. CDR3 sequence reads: CASSSSSGVLYEQYF. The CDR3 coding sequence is TGTGCCAGCAGCTCCTCTTCAGGGGTCTTGTACGAGCAGTACTTC.

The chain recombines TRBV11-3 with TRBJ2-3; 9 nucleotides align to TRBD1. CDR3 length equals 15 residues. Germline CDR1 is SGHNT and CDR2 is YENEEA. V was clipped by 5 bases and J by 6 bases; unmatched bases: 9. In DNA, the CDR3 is TGTGCCAGCAGCCCTCCAGGGACAGGGTTCGATACGCAGTATTTT. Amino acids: CASSPPGTGFDTQYF. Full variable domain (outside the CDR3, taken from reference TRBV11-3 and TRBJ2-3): EAGVVQSPRYKIIEKKQPVAFWCNPISGHNTLYWYLQNLGQGPELLIRYENEEAVDDSQLPKDRFSAERLKGVDSTLKIQPAELGDSAVYLCASSPPGTGFDTQYFGPGTRLTVL.

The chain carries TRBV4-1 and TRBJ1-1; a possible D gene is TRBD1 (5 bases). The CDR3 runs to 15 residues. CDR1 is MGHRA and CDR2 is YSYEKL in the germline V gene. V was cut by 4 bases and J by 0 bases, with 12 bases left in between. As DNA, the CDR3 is TGCGCCAGCAGCCCCGGGACTTCCATGAACACTGAAGCTTTCTTT. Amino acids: CASSPGTSMNTEAFF.

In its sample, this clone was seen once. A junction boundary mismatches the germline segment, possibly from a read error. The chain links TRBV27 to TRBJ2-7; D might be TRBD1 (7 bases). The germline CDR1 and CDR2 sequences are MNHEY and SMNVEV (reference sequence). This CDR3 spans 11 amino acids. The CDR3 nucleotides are TGTGCCAGCAGTTTAGCGGGGACAGTAAGCTTC. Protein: CASSLAGTVSF.

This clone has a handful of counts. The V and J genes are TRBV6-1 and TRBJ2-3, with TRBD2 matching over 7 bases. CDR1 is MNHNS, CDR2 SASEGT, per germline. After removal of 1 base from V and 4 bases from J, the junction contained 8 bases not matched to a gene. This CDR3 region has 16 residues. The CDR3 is CASSEEASGGPDTQYF. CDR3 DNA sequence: TGTGCCAGCAGTGAAGAGGCTAGCGGTGGACCAGATACGCAGTATTTT.

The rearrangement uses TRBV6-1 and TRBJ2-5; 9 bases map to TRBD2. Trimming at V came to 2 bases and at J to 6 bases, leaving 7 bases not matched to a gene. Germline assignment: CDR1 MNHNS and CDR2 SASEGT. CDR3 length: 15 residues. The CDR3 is CASSEKAGGAQTQYF. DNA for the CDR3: TGTGCCAGCAGTGAAAAGGCGGGAGGGGCGCAGACCCAGTACTTC.

CDR3 loop: CASSFRGAGNTIYF. In DNA form, the CDR3 reads TGTGCCAGCAGTTTTCGGGGGGCTGGAAACACCATATATTTT. The gene calls are TRBV27 and TRBJ1-3; tentatively, D is TRBD1 (5 bases). The CDR3 has 14 residues. The V end lost 3 bases, the J end lost 2 bases, and 8 bases lay between the germline ends. The germline V gene has CDR1 MNHEY and CDR2 SMNVEV (reference sequence).

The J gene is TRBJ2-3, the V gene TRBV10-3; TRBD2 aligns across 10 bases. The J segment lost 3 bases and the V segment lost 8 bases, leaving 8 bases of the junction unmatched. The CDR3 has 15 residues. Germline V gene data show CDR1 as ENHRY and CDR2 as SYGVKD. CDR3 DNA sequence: TGTGCCATCGGAAGGAGCGGGGGGGCTACAGATACGCAGTATTTT. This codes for CAIGRSGGATDTQYF.

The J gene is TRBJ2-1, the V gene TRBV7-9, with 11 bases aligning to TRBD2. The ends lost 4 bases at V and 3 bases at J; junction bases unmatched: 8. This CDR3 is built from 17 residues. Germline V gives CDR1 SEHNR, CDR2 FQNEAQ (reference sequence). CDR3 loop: CASSSNRLAGIYNEQFF. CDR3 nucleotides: TGTGCCAGCAGCTCAAATCGACTAGCGGGGATCTACAATGAGCAGTTCTTC.

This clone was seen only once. The chain's CDR3 is CASSQDPGGVSNEQFF. The CDR3 DNA sequence: TGCGCCAGCAGCCAAGATCCGGGAGGAGTTTCCAATGAGCAGTTCTTC. The chain is built from TRBV4-1 and TRBJ2-1, with 7 bases that match TRBD2. The CDR3 has 16 residues. CDR1 and CDR2 (germline): MGHRA, YSYEKL. Trimming removed 0 bases from V and 6 bases from J; junction bases left unmatched: 8.

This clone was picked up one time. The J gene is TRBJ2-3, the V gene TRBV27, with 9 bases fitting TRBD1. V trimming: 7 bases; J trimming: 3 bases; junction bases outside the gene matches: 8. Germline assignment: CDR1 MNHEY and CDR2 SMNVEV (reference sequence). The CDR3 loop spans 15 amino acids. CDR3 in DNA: TGTGCCAGCAAAAACCGGGACAGGGTGACAGATACGCAGTATTTT. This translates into CASKNRDRVTDTQYF.

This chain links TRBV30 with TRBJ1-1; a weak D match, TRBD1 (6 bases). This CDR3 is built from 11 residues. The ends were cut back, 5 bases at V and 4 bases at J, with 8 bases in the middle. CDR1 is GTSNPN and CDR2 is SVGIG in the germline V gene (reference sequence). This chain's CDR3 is CAWEGGTEAFF. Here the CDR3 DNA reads TGTGCCTGGGAAGGGGGCACTGAAGCTTTCTTT.

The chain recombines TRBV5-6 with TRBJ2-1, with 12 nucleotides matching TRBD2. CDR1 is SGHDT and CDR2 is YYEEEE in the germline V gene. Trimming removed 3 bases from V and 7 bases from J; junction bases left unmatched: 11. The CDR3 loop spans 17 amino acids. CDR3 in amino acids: CASSSTSSGRARNEQFF. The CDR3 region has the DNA TGTGCCAGCAGCTCAACCTCTAGCGGGAGGGCGAGAAATGAGCAGTTCTTC.

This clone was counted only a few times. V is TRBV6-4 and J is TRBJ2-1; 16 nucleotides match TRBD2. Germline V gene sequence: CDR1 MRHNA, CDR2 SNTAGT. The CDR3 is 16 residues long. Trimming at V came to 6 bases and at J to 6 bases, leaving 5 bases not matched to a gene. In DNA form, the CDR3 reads TGTGCCAGCAGCCCCGGGACTAGCGGGGGGGGCAATGAGCAGTTCTTC. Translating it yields CASSPGTSGGGNEQFF.

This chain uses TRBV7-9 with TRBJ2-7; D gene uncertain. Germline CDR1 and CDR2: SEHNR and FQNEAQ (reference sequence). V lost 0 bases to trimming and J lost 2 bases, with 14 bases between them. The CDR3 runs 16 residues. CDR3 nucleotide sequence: TGTGCCAGCAGCTTAGCGGTTCAGAATCAGGCCTACGAGCAGTACTTC. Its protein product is CASSLAVQNQAYEQYF.

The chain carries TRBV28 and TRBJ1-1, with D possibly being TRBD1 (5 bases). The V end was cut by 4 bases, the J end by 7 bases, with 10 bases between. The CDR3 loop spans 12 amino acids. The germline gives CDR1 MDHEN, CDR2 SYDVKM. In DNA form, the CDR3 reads TGTGCCAGCAGTTCAACAGGATATGAAGCTTTCTTT. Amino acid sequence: CASSSTGYEAFF.

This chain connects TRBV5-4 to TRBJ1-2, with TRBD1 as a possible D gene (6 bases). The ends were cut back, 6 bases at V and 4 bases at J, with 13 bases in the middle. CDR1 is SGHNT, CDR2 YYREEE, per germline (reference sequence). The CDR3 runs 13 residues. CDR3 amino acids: CASTSGAGYGYTF. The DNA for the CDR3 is TGTGCCAGCACCTCAGGGGCTGGCTATGGCTACACCTTC. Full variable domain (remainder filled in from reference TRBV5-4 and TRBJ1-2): ETGVTQSPTHLIKTRGQQVTLRCSSQSGHNTVSWYQQALGQGPQFIFQYYREEENGRGNFPPRFSGLQFPNYSSELNVNALELDDSALYLCASTSGAGYGYTFGSGTRLTVV.

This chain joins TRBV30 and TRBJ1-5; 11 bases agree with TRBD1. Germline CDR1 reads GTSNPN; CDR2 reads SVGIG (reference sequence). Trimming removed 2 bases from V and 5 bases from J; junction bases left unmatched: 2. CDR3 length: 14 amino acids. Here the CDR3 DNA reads TGTGCCTGGAGTACGGGACAGGGGGATCAGCCCCAGCATTTT. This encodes CAWSTGQGDQPQHF.

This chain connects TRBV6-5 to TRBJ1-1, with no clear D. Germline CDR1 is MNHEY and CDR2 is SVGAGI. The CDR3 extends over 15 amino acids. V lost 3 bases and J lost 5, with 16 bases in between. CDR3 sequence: CASSYSIEGRTEAFF. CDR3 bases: TGTGCCAGCAGTTATAGCATCGAGGGAAGGACTGAAGCTTTCTTT.

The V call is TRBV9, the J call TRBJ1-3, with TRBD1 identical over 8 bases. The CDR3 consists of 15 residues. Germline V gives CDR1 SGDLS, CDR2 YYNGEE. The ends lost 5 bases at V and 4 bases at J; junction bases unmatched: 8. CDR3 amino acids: CASSRATGEGNTIYF. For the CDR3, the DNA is TGTGCCAGCAGTCGAGCGACAGGGGAAGGAAACACCATATATTTT.